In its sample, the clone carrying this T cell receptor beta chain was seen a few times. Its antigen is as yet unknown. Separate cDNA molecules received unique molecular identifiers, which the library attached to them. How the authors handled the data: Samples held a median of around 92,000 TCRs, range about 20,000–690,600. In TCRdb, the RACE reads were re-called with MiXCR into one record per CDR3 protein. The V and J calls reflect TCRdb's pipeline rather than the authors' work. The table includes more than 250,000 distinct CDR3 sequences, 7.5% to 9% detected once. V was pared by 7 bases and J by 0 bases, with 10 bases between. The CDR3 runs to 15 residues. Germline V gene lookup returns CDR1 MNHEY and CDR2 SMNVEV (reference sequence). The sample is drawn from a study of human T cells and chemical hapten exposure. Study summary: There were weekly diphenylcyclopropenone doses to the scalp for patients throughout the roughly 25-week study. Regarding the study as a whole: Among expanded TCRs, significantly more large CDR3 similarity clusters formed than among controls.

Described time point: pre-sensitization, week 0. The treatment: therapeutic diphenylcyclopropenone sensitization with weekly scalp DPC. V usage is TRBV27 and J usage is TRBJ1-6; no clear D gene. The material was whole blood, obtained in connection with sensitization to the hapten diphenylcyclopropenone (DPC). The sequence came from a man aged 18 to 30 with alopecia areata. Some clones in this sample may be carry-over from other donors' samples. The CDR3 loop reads CASKSPISYNSPLHF. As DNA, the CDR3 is TGTGCCAGCAAATCCCCAATCTCCTATAATTCACCCCTCCACTTT.